Shown below are 5 T cell receptor beta chains from a single sample sequenced in a study of radiation and T cells in renal cell carcinoma. Measured with immunoSEQ multiplex PCR; TCRdb has only the in-frame clones, and not every one. The repertoire holds roughly 130,000 clones, with about 88% as singletons. Time point here: baseline pretreatment blood. Specified treatment: 15 Gy SBRT to primary tumor, nephrectomy 4 weeks later. Sequenced material: blood, taken from a patient whose treatment included radiotherapy and nephrectomy. The receptors were gathered from a woman aged 50 to 60 with renal cell carcinoma.

This chain links TRBV5-1 with TRBJ2-7, with D perhaps TRBD2 (5 bases). The CDR3 sequence is 13 residues long. V was cut by 2 bases and J by 4 bases, with 10 bases left in between. Germline-derived CDR1 and CDR2 are SGHRS and YFSETQ. The CDR3 spells CASSLKGEYEQYF. As DNA, the CDR3 is TGCGCCAGCAGCTTAAAGGGAGAGTACGAGCAGTACTTC.

This chain links TRBV5-1 with TRBJ1-1; 7 nucleotides align to TRBD1. CDR1 SGHRS and CDR2 YFSETQ come from the germline V gene. The CDR3 has 16 amino acids. V shed 3 bases, J shed 1 base, and the junction held 9 bases outside the gene matches. This CDR3 is CASSSTGTDKNTEAFF. The CDR3 DNA is TGCGCCAGCAGCTCCACCGGGACAGATAAGAACACTGAAGCTTTCTTT.

This chain joins TRBV10-3 and TRBJ1-2; 8 nucleotides match TRBD1. This CDR3 spans 15 amino acids. Germline V gives CDR1 ENHRY, CDR2 SYGVKD. V shed 6 bases, J shed 2 bases, and the junction held 8 bases outside the gene matches. CDR3 sequence (DNA): TGTGCCATCAGCCAAGGACAGGGAAAAAACTATGGCTACACCTTC. Translated: CAISQGQGKNYGYTF.

The rearrangement uses TRBV19 and TRBJ1-5, with D hard to call. Germline V gives CDR1 LNHDA, CDR2 SQIVND (reference sequence). The CDR3 has 14 amino acids. Trimming left V 6 bases short and J 6 bases short, with 15 bases between. The CDR3: CASSPQGSGQPQHF. In nucleotides, the CDR3 is TGTGCCAGTAGCCCCCAAGGGTCGGGTCAGCCCCAGCATTTT.

CDR3 amino acids: CASSPSLAGSTDTQYF. CDR3 in DNA: TGTGCCAGCTCACCATCCCTAGCGGGGAGCACAGATACGCAGTATTTT. The chain uses TRBV18 and TRBJ2-3; 9 positions match TRBD2. This CDR3 is 16 amino acids long. Germline assignment: CDR1 KGHSH and CDR2 LQKENI. V shed 2 bases and J 0 bases; nucleotides not matched to a gene: 3.